This T cell receptor (beta chain) was identified in a study of T cells in localized non-small cell lung cancer. Notes on this clone: What it recognizes is unknown.

Regarding the study as a whole: Clonality peaked in uninvolved adjacent lung rather than tumor. A denser population of T cells in blood accompanied longer overall survival. In adjacent lung, a median around 55 of the top 100 tumor clones were found. Without multi-region sequencing, intratumor heterogeneity could not be excluded.

Sequenced by immunoSEQ multiplex PCR; TCRdb stores in-frame clones only, minus some. The sample has about 34,000 clones, around nine tenths seen once. This CDR3 has 14 amino acids. CDR1 and CDR2 from the germline V gene are LNHNV and YYDKDF (reference sequence). V lost 0 bases to trimming and J lost 3 bases, with 9 bases between them. The chain couples TRBV15 to TRBJ2-7; unclear D gene. The specimen was peripheral blood, collected before any cancer treatment. The clonotype comes from a woman aged 40-70 years with stage I lung adenocarcinoma. Written as DNA, the CDR3 is TGTGCCACCAGCAGAGAGCCAAAAGACTACGAGCAGTACTTC. The encoded protein is CATSREPKDYEQYF.